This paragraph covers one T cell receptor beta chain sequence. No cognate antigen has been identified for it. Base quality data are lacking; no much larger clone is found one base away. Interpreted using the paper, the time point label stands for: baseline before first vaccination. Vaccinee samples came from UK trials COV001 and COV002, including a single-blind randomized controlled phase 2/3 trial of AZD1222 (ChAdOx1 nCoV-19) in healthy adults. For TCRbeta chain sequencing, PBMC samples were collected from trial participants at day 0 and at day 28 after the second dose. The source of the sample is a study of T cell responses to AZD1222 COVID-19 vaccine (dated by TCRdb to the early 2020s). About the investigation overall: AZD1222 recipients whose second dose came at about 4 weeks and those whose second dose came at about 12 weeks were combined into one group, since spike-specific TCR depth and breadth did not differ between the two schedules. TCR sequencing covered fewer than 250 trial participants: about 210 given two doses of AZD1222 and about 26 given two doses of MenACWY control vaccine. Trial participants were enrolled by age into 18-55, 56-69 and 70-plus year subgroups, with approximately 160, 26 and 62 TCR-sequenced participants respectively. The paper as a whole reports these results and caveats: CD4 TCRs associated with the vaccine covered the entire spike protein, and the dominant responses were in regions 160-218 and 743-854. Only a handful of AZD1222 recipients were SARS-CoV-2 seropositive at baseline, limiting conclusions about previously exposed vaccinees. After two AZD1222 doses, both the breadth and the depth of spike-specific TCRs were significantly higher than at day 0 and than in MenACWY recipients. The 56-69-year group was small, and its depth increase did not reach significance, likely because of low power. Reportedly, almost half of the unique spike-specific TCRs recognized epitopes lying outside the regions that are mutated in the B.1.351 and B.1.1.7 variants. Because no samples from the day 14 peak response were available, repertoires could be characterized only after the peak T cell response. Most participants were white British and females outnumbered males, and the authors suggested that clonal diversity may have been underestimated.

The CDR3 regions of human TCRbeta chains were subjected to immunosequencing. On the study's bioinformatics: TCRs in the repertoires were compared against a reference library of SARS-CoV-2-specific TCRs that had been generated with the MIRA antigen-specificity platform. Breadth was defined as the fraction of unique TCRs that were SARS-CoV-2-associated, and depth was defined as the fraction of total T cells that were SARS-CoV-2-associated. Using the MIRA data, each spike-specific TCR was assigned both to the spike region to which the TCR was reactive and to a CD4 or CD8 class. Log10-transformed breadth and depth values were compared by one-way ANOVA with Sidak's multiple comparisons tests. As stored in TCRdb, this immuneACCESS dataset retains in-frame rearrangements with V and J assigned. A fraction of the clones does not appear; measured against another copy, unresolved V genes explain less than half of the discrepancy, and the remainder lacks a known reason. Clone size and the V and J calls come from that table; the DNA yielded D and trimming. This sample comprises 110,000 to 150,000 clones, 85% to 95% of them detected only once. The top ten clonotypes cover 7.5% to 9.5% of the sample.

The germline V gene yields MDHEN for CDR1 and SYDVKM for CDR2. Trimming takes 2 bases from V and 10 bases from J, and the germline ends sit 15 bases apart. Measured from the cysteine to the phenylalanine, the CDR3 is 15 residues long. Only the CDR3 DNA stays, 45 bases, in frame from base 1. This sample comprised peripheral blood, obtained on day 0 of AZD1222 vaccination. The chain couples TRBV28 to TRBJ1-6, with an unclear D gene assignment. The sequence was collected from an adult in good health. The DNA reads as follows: TGTGCCAGCAGTTTAAATCCGGGTATGAAATCACCCCTCCACTTT. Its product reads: CASSLNPGMKSPLHF.